This T cell receptor beta chain was sequenced during a study of blood T cell repertoires in COVID-19. Study overall: Sites across the United States, Italy and Spain contributed samples from acute and convalescent COVID-19. Nucleic acid was either cDNA or gDNA, and it came from T cells, B-cell-depleted T cells, or PBMCs.

In the authors' methods: Estimates of nucleated cell counts were drawn from the amplification of reference gene primers. The protocol was immunoSEQ multiplex PCR, while the TCRdb copy is restricted to in-frame clones and leaves out a portion. That table gives V, J and clone size, and the DNA gave D and trimming. This sample has over 120,000 clones, with roughly 84% found just once. J lost 1 base, V lost 6 bases, and 6 bases had no gene match. CDR1 is MNHEY, CDR2 SVGAGI, per germline. There are 15 residues in the CDR3. V and J are TRBV6-5 and TRBJ2-4, with TRBD1 matching 7 bases. The sequence derives from a human donor in a cohort sampled during active COVID-19. Sequenced input: peripheral blood. The CDR3 protein is CASRSGTVAKNIQYF. The CDR3 DNA reads as TGTGCCAGCAGATCCGGGACAGTGGCCAAAAACATTCAGTACTTC.